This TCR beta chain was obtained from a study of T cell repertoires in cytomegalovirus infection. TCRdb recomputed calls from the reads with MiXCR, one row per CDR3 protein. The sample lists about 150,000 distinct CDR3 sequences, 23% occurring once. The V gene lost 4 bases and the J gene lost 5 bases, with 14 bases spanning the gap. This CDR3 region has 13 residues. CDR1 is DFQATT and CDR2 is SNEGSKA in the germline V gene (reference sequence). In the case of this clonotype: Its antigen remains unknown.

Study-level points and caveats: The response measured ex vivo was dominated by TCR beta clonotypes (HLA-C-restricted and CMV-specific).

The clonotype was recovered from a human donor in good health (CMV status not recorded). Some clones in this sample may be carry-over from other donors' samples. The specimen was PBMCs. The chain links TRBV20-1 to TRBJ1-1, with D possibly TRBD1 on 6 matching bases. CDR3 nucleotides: TGCAGTGCTACCGGGACACGTAGAACTGAAGCTTTCTTT. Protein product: CSATGTRRTEAFF.